This T cell receptor beta chain was obtained from a study of siplizumab effects on memory and regulatory T cells. On the study more broadly: Mixed lymphocyte reactions were paired, with siplizumab at about 0.98 ug/mL or without drug. Whole-study findings and limits: Confirmation was lacking for the suppressive function of proliferating Tregs derived from siplizumab cultures. On average, under 75% of mappable alloreactive CD4+ clones were Treg-derived under siplizumab, against 25% to 30% in controls. Just a small share of alloreactive clones was traced back to unstimulated subsets.

In the mixed lymphocyte reaction, cells were cocultured for 6 days at 37°C. Looked up from germline, CDR1 is MNHEY and CDR2 is SVGAGI. The CDR3 length is 13 residues. The V and J ends lost 0 bases and 3 bases respectively, with 6 bases between them. By sample fraction, this clone is medium-sized (0.01 to 0.1%). Its antigen remains unidentified. The data were produced by immunoSEQ multiplex PCR, yet TCRdb's version contains in-frame clones alone and is incomplete. Among some 5,000 clones listed, about 50% were seen once. The source material was CFSE-low (dividing) CD8+ T cells sorted from an allogeneic mixed lymphocyte reaction. The V and J genes are TRBV6-5 and TRBJ2-7; D is undetermined. The sequence derives from a human donor in good health; the cells came from an allogeneic mixed lymphocyte reaction. Some clones in this sample may be carry-over from other donors' samples. CDR3 nucleotide sequence: TGTGCCAGCAGTTACTCGACCGACTACGAGCAGTACTTC. Encoded protein: CASSYSTDYEQYF.